The T cell receptor beta chain described here comes from a study of CD8+ T cells in alopecia areata (dated by TCRdb to the late 2010s). A note on the overall study: The treated patients took part in an open-label pilot trial in which moderate-to-severe alopecia areata was treated with oral tofacitinib at 5 to 10 mg twice daily. Patients stayed on tofacitinib for 6 to 18 months and then had 6 months of follow-up off drug so that delayed response and recurrence could be assessed. In both human patients and the C3H/HeJ mouse model, the study applied high-throughput TCRbeta sequencing to look at T cell clonal expansion in alopecia areata. On the human side, TCRbeta sequencing was run on scalp tissue and on sorted CD4+ and CD8+ peripheral blood T cells from healthy controls and from alopecia areata patients with either patchy or totalis/universalis disease. Biopsies were taken from tofacitinib-treated patients at baseline and at 4 and 24 weeks of treatment, and a later scalp biopsy was taken in several of the tofacitinib-treated patients. Clonality in the scalp was compared among normal scalp (n=4), patchy alopecia areata scalp (n=8), and alopecia totalis/universalis scalp (n=8). The RNA source kit depended on sample type: the PAXgene miRNA kit for fixed scalp, the miRNeasy kit for PBMCs, and the RNeasy kit for mouse skin. Amplification of TCRbeta CDR3 regions was done by immunoSEQ multiplex PCR using 35 Vbeta forward primers and 13 Jbeta reverse primers.

For this clone: Its target antigen remains unknown. No clone much larger than this one lies a single base away; base qualities are absent.

From alopecia areata patients, peripheral blood was collected along with lesional scalp punch biopsies. PBMCs were isolated by density centrifugation and stained for CD3, CD4 and CD8, after which CD4+ and CD8+ T cells were sorted on a FACSAria. The V end loses 6 bases and the J end loses 4 bases, and a stretch of 10 bases separates them. For CDR1 and CDR2, the germline V gene lists SNHLY and FYNNEI. Its CDR3 holds 12 amino acids, cysteine through phenylalanine. Only the CDR3 region is kept as DNA, spanning 36 bases read in frame from base 1. Library preparation employed the immunoSEQ multiplex PCR assay. RNA was extracted from all samples and reverse transcribed into cDNA as template for TCR sequencing. First-strand cDNA was synthesized with SuperScript III using a 2:1 mix of oligo-dT and random hexamers. A synthetic immune receptor repertoire was used to assess amplification bias, and residual bias was removed computationally. The original methods were these. Raw reads were preprocessed for error removal, and CDR3 was defined according to IMGT conventions as running from the conserved cysteine to phenylalanine. To get clonality, Shannon entropy was normalized by log2 of the number of productive unique TCRs and the result was subtracted from 1. Whether scalp clones were CD4 or CD8 was inferred by matching scalp TCRbeta sequences against CD4 and CD8 repertoires sorted from blood. TCRdb obtained this table from immuneACCESS and retained in-frame rearrangements with V and J assigned. These tables miss some clones; where compared with another copy, unresolved V genes account for less than half of the shortfall, and the remainder is unexplained. From that table come the V and J calls and clone size; the DNA was used to work out D and trimming. This sample lists approximately 100,000 clones; about 40% were detected once. Of the sample, 0.79% falls within the top ten clones.

The full study reports these points: Higher clonality and more expanded CD8+ clones were observed in lesional scalp than in normal scalp, particularly in alopecia totalis/universalis, a finding suggestive of antigenic drive. Scalp TCR repertoire analysis is complicated because resident alphabeta T cells in normal human skin are also sequenced, whereas mouse skin is dominated by gammadelta T cells. Compared with mice, TCR sequences shared between patients were less clear, possibly partly because of HLA diversity across the patient population.

The rearranged segments are TRBV2 and TRBJ2-7; the D gene identity is not certain. The TCR was taken from a human donor with alopecia areata. Sequencing was performed on CD4+ T cells sorted from blood. The DNA sequence is as follows: TGTGCCAGCAGCGCTAGGTCGTACGAGCAGTACTTC. Translated, it reads CASSARSYEQYF.